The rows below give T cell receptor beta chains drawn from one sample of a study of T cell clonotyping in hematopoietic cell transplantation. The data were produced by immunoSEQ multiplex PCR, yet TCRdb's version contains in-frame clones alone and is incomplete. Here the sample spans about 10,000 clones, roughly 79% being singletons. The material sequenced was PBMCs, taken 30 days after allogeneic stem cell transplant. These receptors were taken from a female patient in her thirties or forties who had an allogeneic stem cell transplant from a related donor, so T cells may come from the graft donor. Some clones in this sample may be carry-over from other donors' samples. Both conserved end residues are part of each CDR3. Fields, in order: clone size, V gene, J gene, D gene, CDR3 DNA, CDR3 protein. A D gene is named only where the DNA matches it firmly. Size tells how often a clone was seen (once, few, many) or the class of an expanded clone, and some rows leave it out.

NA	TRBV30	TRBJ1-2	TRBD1	TGTGCCTGGAGTGTATCCCCAGGGGGGTTCTATGGCTACACCTTC	CAWSVSPGGFYGYTF
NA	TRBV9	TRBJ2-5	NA	TGTGCCAGCAGCGTATCCAGGGCTGAGACCCAGTACTTC	CASSVSRAETQYF
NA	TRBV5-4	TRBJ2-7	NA	TGTGCCAGCAGCTTGGGGCCCGACCGGGATTACGAGCAGTACTTC	CASSLGPDRDYEQYF
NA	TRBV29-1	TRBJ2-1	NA	TGCAGCGTTGACATTGAGCAGTTCTTC	CSVDIEQFF
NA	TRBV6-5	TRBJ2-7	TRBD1	TGTGCCACACCAGGACAGGGGGCTTACGAGCAGTACTTC	CATPGQGAYEQYF
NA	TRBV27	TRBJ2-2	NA	TGTGCCAGCAGTTTTAGCAGGGCGGGCGGGGAGCTGTTTTTT	CASSFSRAGGELFF
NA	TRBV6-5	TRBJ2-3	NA	TGTGCCAGCAGTTACTCAGGAGTCACAGATACGCAGTATTTT	CASSYSGVTDTQYF
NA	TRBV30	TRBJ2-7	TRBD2	TGTGCCTGGAGCGCTAGCGGGGGGGCGGGGGAGCAGTACTTC	CAWSASGGAGEQYF
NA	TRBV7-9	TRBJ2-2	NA	TGTGCCAGCAGCTTCCCAGGGGCCGGGGAGCTGTTTTTT	CASSFPGAGELFF
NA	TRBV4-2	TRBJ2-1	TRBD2	TGTGCCAGCAGCCAAGAGCTATTAGCGGGAGTGGGGCCAGGTGAGCAGTTCTTC	CASSQELLAGVGPGEQFF
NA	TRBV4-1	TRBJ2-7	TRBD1	TGCGCCAGCAGCCAAGATTGGGGACAGCAAACCTTTGAGCAGTACTTC	CASSQDWGQQTFEQYF
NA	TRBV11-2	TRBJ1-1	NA	TGTGCCAGCAGCTTATTACCGGGGGCGACTGAAGCTTTCTTT	CASSLLPGATEAFF
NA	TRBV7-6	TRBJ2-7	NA	TGTGCCAGCAGCCTCGGAACCGATCCATCCGGGCAGTACTTC	CASSLGTDPSGQYF
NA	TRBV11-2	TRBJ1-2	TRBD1	TGTGCCAGCAGCCAGGGGGGGCGGAACTATGGCTACACCTTC	CASSQGGRNYGYTF
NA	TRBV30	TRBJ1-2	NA	TGTGCCTGGAGTGCAAGGGTCAACTATGGCTACACCTTC	CAWSARVNYGYTF
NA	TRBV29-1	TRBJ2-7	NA	TGCAGCGGAAGGTCAGGGACCTACGAGCAGTACTTC	CSGRSGTYEQYF
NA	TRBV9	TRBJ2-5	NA	TGTGCCAGCAGCGGAGAGACCCAGTACTTC	CASSGETQYF
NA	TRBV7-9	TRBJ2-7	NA	TGTGCCAGCAGGCCCCCGGGGCTAGCCTCCTACGAGCAGTACTTC	CASRPPGLASYEQYF
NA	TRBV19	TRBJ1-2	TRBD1	TGTGCCAGTAGTCTTCCCGGACAGGGAGCCAACTATGGCTACACCTTC	CASSLPGQGANYGYTF
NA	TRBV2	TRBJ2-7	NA	TGTGCCAGCAGGCAGGGGTCGAGCTCCTACGAGCAGTACTTC	CASRQGSSSYEQYF
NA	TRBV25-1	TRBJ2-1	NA	TGTGCTCTCAACCCCCGGGAGAGCTCCTACAATGAGCAGTTCTTC	CALNPRESSYNEQFF
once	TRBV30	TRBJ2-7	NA	TGTGCCTGGAGTAAAGCGGGACAGGTCTACGAGCAGTACTTC	CAWSKAGQVYEQYF
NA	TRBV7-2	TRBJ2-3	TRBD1	TGTGCCAGCAGCTTAGGGCAGGGGGTCCCTAGCACAGATACGCAGTATTTT	CASSLGQGVPSTDTQYF
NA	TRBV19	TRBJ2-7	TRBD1	TGTGCCAGTAGTATGGGGTCAGGGGGATTCTACGAGCAGTACTTC	CASSMGSGGFYEQYF
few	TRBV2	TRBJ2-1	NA	TGTGCCCCAAGGGACGGGGGGCTAAACAATGAGCAGTTCTTC	CAPRDGGLNNEQFF
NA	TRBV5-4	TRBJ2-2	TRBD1	TGTGCCAGCAGCTTGGGGGGAAGGGGACAGGGGGCGAGATTCACCGGGGAGCTGTTTTTT	CASSLGGRGQGARFTGELFF
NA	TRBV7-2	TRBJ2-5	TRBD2	TGTGCCAGCAGCTCCGAGCGGGGGGGTCAAGAGACCCAGTACTTC	CASSSERGGQETQYF
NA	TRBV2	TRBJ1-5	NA	TGTGCCAGCACGACAGCCGGCCAGCCCCAGCATTTT	CASTTAGQPQHF
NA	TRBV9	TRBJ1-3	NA	TGTGCCAGCAGCGTAGGGGTGCAGGACACCATATATTTT	CASSVGVQDTIYF
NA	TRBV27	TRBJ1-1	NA	TGTGCCAGCCGTACAGGAACCACTGAAGCTTTCTTT	CASRTGTTEAFF
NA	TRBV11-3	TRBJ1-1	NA	TGTGCCAGCAGCTTGATCGACACTGAAGCTTTCTTT	CASSLIDTEAFF
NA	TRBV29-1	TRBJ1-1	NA	TGCAGCGTCCGCGGTGACACTGAAGCTTTCTTT	CSVRGDTEAFF
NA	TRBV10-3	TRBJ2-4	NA	TGTGCCACCCCGGAGCGGTATGTAGCCAAAAACATTCAGTACTTC	CATPERYVAKNIQYF
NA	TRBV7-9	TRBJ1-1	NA	TGTGCCAGCAGTCTTATGGCAGCTGAAGCTTTCTTT	CASSLMAAEAFF
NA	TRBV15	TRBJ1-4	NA	TGTGCCACCAGCAGAGACGGAGGGCCCAGTGAAAAACTGTTTTTT	CATSRDGGPSEKLFF
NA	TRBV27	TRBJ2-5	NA	TGTGCCAGCAGGCGATCGTCAGAGACCCAGTACTTC	CASRRSSETQYF
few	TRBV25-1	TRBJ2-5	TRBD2	TGTGCCAGCAGTGAATTTCGGGGGGGAGCCCAAGAGACCCAGTACTTC	CASSEFRGGAQETQYF
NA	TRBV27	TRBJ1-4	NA	TGTGCCAGCAGTCACCTACCCTTAACAGGGTCTAATGAAAAACTGTTTTTT	CASSHLPLTGSNEKLFF
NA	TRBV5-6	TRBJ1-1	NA	TGTGCCAGCAGCTTTCCAGGGGAGAACACTGAAGCTTTCTTT	CASSFPGENTEAFF
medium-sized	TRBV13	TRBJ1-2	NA	TGTGCCAGCAGCCTCCGACAGCGGTACCCCTACTTC	CASSLRQRYPYF
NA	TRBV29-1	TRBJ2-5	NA	TGCAGCGTTCGCATCTCCCAAGAGACCCAGTACTTC	CSVRISQETQYF
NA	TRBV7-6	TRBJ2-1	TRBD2	TGTGCCAGCAGCCCCTTGTGGTCGGCGGGACTAGCTTCAAAGGCCGATGAGCAGTTCTTC	CASSPLWSAGLASKADEQFF
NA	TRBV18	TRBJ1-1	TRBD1	TGTGCCAGCTCTCCCCAGACAGGGGCCATGAACACTGAAGCTTTCTTT	CASSPQTGAMNTEAFF
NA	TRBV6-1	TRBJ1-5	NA	TGTGCCAGCAGTGAACTTGATAGCAATCAGCCCCAGCATTTT	CASSELDSNQPQHF
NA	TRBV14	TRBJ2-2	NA	TGTGCCAGCAGCCAACGGGGTGGGCCCGACACCGGGGAGCTGTTTTTT	CASSQRGGPDTGELFF
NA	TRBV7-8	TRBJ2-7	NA	TGTGCCAGCAGCTTAGCCGGGGCAGGGTACGAGCAGTACTTC	CASSLAGAGYEQYF
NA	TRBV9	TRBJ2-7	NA	TGTGCCAGCAGCGTAGCGGCCAGGAATTACGAGCAGTACTTC	CASSVAARNYEQYF
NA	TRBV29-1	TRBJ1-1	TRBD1	TGCAGCGTTTCACCGGGACAGGATATAGGGGGGATGAACACTGAAGCTTTCTTT	CSVSPGQDIGGMNTEAFF
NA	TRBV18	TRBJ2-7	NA	TGTGCCAGCTCACCTTTGATGTTGGGGGGACCGGACTACGAGCAGTACTTC	CASSPLMLGGPDYEQYF
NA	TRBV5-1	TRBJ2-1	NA	TGCGCCAGCAGCTGGACCGGGACATTTAACAATGAGCAGTTCTTC	CASSWTGTFNNEQFF
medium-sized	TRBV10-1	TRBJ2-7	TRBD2	TGCGCCAGGGGTCAGCGGGAGAAATACGAGCAGTACTTC	CARGQREKYEQYF
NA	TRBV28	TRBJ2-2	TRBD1	TGTGCCAGCAGGCACTCGGACAGGGAGGCTGGGGAGCTGTTTTTT	CASRHSDREAGELFF
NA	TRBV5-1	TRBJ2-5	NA	TGCGCCAGCAGCTCGAACTCGGCCGGGGAGACCCAGTACTTC	CASSSNSAGETQYF